This TCR beta chain was identified during a study of regulatory T cells in long-lasting Graves disease. This clonotype was recorded at least ten times. Construction of the TCR beta libraries employed iRepertoire HTBI primers in conjunction with Arm-PCR of CDR3 regions. TCRdb called the multiplex PCR reads again in MiXCR, with one record for every CDR3 protein. The sample includes 550,000 to 650,000 distinct CDR3 sequences, about 16% of them seen just once. The CDR3 consists of 11 residues. V lost 2 bases and J lost 7, with 4 bases in between. Germline-derived CDR1 and CDR2 are SGDLS and YYNGEE. As for time point: newly diagnosed GD, antithyroid drugs for less than 3 months. The authors made the TCR library using RNA they extracted from PBMCs. This sample also belongs to another study, concerning T cells in Graves' hyperthyroidism and ophthalmopathy.

This chain links TRBV9 with TRBJ2-1, with no clear D. The clonotype comes from a man between 18 and 29 years old with Graves disease. Sequenced here: peripheral blood mononuclear cells (PBMCs), sampled at new diagnosis, from a patient treated with antithyroid drugs. The CDR3 reads CASSVTNEQFF. The CDR3 DNA follows: TGTGCCAGCAGCGTGACGAATGAGCAGTTCTTC.